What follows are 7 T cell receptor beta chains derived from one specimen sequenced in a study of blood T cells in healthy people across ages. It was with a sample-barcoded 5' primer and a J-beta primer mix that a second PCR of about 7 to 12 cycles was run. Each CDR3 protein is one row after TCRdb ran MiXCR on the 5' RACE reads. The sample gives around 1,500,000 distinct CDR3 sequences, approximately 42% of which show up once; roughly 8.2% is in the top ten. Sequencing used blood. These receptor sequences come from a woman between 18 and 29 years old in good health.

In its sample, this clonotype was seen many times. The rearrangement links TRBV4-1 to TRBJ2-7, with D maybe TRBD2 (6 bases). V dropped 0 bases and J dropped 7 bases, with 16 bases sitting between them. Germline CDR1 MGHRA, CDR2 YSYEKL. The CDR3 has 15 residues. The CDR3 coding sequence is TGCGCCAGCAGCCAAGAATTCGGCGGGACTCCAGAGCAGTACTTC. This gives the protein CASSQEFGGTPEQYF.

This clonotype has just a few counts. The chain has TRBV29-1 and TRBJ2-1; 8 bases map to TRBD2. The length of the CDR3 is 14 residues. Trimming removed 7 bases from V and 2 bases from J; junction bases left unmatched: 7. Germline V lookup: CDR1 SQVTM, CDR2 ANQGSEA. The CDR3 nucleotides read TGCAGCGCCCAAGCGGGAGCCCCCTACAATGAGCAGTTCTTC. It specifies CSAQAGAPYNEQFF.

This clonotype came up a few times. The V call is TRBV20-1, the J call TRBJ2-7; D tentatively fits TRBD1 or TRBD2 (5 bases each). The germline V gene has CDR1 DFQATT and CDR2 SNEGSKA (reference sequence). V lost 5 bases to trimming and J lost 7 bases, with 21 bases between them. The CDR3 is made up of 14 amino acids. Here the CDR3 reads CSASPGRWAGEQYF. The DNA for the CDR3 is TGCAGTGCTTCCCCGGGACGATGGGCCGGGGAGCAGTACTTC.

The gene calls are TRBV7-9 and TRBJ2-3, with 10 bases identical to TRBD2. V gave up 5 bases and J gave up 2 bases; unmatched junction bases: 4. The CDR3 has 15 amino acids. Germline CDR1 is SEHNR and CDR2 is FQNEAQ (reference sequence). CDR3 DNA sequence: TGTGCCAGCAGCAATAGCGGGGGGCCCACAGATACGCAGTATTTT. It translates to CASSNSGGPTDTQYF.

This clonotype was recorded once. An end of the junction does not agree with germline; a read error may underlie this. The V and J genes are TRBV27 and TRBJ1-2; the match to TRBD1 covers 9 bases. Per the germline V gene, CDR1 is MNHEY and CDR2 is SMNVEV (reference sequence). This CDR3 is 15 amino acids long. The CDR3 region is CTSSPGTGTFYGYTF. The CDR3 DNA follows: TGTACCAGCAGTCCCGGGACAGGGACCTTCTATGGCTACACCTTC.

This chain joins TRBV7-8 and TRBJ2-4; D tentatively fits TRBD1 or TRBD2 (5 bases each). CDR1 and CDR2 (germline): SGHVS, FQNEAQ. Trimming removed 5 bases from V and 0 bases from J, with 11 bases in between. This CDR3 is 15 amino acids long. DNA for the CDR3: TGTGCCAGCAGCAACCGGGACGTAGCCAAAAACATTCAGTACTTC. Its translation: CASSNRDVAKNIQYF.

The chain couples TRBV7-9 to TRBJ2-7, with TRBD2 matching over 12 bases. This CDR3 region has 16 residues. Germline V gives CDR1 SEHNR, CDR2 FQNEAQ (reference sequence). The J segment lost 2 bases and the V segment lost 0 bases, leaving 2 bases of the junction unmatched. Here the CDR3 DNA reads TGTGCCAGCAGCTTAGCGACTAGCGGGAGAGCCTACGAGCAGTACTTC. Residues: CASSLATSGRAYEQYF.